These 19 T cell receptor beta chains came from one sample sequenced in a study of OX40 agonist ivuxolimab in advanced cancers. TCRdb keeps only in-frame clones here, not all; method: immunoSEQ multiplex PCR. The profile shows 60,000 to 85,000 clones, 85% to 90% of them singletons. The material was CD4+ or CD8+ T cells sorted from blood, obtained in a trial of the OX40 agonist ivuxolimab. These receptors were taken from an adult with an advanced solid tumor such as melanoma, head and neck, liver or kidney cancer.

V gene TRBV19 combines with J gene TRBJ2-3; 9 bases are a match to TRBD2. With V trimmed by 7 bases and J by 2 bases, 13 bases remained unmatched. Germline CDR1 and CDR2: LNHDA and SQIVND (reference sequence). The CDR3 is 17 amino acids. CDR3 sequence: CASNPAGGPPNTDTQYF. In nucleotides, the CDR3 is TGTGCCAGTAACCCAGCGGGGGGTCCCCCAAACACAGATACGCAGTATTTT.

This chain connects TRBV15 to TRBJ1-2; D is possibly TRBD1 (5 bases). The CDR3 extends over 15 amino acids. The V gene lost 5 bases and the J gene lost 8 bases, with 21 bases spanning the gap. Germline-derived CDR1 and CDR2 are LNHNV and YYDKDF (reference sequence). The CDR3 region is CATSARSRVGDGYTF. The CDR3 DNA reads TGTGCCACCAGCGCCCGAAGTAGGGTAGGGGACGGCTACACCTTC.

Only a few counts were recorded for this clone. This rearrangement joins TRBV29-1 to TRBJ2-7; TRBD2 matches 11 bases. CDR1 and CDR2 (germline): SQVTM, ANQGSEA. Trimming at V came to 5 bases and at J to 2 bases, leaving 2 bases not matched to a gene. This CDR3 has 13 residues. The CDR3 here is CSVTTSGAYEQYF. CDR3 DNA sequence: TGCAGCGTTACGACTAGCGGGGCCTACGAGCAGTACTTC.

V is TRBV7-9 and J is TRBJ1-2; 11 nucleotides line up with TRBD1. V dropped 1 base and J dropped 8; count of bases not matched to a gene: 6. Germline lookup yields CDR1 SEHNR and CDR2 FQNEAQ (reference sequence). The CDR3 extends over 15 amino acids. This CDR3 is CASSLVGQGARGYTF. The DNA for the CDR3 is TGTGCCAGCAGCTTAGTTGGACAGGGGGCGCGAGGCTACACCTTC.

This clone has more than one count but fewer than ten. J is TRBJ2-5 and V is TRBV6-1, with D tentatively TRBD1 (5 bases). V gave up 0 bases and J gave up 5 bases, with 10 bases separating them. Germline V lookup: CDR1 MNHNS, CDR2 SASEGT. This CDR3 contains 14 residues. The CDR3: CASSEARGYETQYF. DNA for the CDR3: TGTGCCAGCAGTGAAGCTAGGGGATACGAGACCCAGTACTTC.

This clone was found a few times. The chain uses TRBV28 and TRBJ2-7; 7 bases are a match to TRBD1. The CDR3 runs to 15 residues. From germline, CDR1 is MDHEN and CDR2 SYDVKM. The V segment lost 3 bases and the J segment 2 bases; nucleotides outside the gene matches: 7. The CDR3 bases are TGTGCCAGCAGTTTGGTGACAGGGCCAGCCTACGAGCAGTACTTC. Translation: CASSLVTGPAYEQYF. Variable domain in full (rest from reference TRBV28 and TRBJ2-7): DVKVTQSSRYLVKRTGEKVFLECVQDMDHENMFWYRQDPGLGLRLIYFSYDVKMKEKGDIPEGYSVSREKKERFSLILESASTNQTSMYLCASSLVTGPAYEQYFGPGTRLTVT.

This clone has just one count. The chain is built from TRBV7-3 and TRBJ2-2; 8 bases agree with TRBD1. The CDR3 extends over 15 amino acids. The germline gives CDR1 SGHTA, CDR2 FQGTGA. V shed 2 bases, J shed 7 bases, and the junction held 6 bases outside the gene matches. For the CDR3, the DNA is TGTGCCAGCAGCTTACAGGGGGCTAGAGGCGGGGAGCTGTTTTTT. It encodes CASSLQGARGGELFF.

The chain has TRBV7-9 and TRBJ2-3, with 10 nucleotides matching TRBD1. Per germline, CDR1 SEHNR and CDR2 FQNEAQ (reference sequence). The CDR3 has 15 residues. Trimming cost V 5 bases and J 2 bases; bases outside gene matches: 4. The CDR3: CASSLGTGDTDTQYF. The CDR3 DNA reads TGTGCCAGCAGCCTAGGGACAGGGGACACAGATACGCAGTATTTT.

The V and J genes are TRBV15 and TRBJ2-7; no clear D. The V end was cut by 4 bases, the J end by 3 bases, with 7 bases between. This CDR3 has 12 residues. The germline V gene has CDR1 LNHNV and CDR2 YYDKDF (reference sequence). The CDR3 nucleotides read TGTGCCACCAGCACGAAGGGCTACGAGCAGTACTTC. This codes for CATSTKGYEQYF.

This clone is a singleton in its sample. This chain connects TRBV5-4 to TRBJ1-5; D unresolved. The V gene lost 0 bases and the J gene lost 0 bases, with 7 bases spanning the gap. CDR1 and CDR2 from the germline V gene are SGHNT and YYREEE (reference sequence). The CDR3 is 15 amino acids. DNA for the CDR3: TGTGCCAGCAGCTTGGGACAATATAGCAATCAGCCCCAGCATTTT. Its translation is CASSLGQYSNQPQHF.

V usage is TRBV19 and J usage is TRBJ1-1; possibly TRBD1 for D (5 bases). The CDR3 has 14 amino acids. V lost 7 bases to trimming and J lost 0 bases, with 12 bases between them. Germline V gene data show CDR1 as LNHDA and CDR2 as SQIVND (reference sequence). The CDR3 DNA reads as TGTGCCAGTAAGTCGGAGGGGTTGAACACTGAAGCTTTCTTT. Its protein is CASKSEGLNTEAFF.

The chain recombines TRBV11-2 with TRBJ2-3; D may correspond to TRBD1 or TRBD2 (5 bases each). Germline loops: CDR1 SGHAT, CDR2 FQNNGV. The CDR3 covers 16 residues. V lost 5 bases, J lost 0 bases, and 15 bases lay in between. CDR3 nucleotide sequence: TGTGCCAGCAGCCGGGGCAGTCAGGCCAGCACAGATACGCAGTATTTT. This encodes CASSRGSQASTDTQYF. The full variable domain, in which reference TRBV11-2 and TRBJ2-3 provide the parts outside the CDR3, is EAGVAQSPRYKIIEKRQSVAFWCNPISGHATLYWYQQILGQGPKLLIQFQNNGVVDDSQLPKDRFSAERLKGVDSTLKIQPAKLEDSAVYLCASSRGSQASTDTQYFGPGTRLTVL.

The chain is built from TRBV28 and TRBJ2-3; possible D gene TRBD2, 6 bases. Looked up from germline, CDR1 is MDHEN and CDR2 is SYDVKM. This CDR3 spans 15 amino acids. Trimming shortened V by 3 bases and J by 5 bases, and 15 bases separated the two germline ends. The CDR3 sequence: CASSFSGAAGDTQYF. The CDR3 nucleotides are TGTGCCAGCAGTTTTAGCGGAGCCGCCGGAGATACGCAGTATTTT. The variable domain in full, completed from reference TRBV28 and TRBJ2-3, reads DVKVTQSSRYLVKRTGEKVFLECVQDMDHENMFWYRQDPGLGLRLIYFSYDVKMKEKGDIPEGYSVSREKKERFSLILESASTNQTSMYLCASSFSGAAGDTQYFGPGTRLTVL.

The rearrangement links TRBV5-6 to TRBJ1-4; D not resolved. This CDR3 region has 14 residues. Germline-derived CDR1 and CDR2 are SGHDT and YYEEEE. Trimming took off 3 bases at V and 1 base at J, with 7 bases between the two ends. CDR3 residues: CASSSRGTNEKLFF. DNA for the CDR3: TGTGCCAGCAGCTCCCGTGGAACTAATGAAAAACTGTTTTTT. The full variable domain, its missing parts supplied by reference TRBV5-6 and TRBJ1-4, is DAGVTQSPTHLIKTRGQQVTLRCSPKSGHDTVSWYQQALGQGPQFIFQYYEEEERQRGNFPDRFSGHQFPNYSSELNVNALLLGDSALYLCASSSRGTNEKLFFGSGTQLSVL.

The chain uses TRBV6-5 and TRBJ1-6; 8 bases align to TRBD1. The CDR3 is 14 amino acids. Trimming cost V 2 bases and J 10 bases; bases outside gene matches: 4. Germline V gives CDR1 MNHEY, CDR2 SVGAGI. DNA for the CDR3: TGTGCCAGCAGTTACACGACAGGGGTCTCACCCCTCCACTTT. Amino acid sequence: CASSYTTGVSPLHF.

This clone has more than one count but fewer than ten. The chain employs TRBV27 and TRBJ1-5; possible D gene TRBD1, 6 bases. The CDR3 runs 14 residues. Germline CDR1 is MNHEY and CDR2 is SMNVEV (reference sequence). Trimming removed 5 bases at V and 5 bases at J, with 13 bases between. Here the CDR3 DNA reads TGTGCCAGCAGTCCCCGGACAGCCGATCAGCCCCAGCATTTT. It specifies CASSPRTADQPQHF.

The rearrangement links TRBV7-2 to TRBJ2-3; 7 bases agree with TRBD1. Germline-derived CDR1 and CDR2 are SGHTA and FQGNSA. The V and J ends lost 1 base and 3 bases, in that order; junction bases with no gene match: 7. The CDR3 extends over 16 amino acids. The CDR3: CASSLVWDRGTDTQYF. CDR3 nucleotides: TGTGCCAGCAGCTTAGTCTGGGACAGAGGTACAGATACGCAGTATTTT.

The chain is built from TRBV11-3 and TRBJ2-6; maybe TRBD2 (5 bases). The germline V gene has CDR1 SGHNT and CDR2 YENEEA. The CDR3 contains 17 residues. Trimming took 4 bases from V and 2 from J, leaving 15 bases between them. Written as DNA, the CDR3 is TGTGCCAGCAGCTCCACGGGCCGGGAAGCTGGGGCCAACGTCCTGACTTTC. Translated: CASSSTGREAGANVLTF. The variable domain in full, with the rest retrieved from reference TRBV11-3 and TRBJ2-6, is EAGVVQSPRYKIIEKKQPVAFWCNPISGHNTLYWYLQNLGQGPELLIRYENEEAVDDSQLPKDRFSAERLKGVDSTLKIQPAELGDSAVYLCASSSTGREAGANVLTFGAGSRLTVL.

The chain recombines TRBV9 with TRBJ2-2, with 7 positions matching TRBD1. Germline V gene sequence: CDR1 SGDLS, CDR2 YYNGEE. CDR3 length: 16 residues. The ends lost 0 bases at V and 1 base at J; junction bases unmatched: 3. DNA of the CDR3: TGTGCCAGCAGCGTAGAGGGGGCATTGAACACCGGGGAGCTGTTTTTT. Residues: CASSVEGALNTGELFF. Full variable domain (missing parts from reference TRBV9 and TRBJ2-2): DSGVTQTPKHLITATGQRVTLRCSPRSGDLSVYWYQQSLDQGLQFLIQYYNGEERAKGNILERFSAQQFPDLHSELNLSSLELGDSALYFCASSVEGALNTGELFFGEGSRLTVL.